This TCR beta chain originates from a study of T-cell reconstitution after alpha-beta-depleted transplantation in children. Study results and limitations: The origin of high day-60 TCRbeta diversity in some patients lay in surviving recipient T cells and thymic progenitors. The study reportedly traced alpha-beta T cells about two months after transplant to several hundred expanded graft clones.

Unique molecular identifiers were incorporated during preparation of the TCRbeta library. From the PCR reads, TCRdb called clonotypes with MiXCR, one entry per CDR3 protein. The sample gives about 610,000 distinct CDR3 sequences, over 25% of which show up once; 36% is in the top ten. Comment on this clonotype: The antigen is undetermined.

CDR1 is MDHEN and CDR2 is SYDVKM in the germline V gene. The CDR3 loop spans 14 amino acids. After removal of 5 bases from V and 7 bases from J, the junction contained 5 bases not matched to a gene. The specimen was PBMCs, collected before TCRalphabeta/CD19-depleted stem cell transplant. The TCR originated in a boy under two years old with Wiskott-Aldrich syndrome, due to receive a stem cell transplant. The V and J genes are TRBV28 and TRBJ2-2, with 9 bases identical to TRBD1. Here the CDR3 DNA reads TGTGCCAGCAGTACTACAGGGGGCCTCGGGGAGCTGTTTTTT. Its translation is CASSTTGGLGELFF.